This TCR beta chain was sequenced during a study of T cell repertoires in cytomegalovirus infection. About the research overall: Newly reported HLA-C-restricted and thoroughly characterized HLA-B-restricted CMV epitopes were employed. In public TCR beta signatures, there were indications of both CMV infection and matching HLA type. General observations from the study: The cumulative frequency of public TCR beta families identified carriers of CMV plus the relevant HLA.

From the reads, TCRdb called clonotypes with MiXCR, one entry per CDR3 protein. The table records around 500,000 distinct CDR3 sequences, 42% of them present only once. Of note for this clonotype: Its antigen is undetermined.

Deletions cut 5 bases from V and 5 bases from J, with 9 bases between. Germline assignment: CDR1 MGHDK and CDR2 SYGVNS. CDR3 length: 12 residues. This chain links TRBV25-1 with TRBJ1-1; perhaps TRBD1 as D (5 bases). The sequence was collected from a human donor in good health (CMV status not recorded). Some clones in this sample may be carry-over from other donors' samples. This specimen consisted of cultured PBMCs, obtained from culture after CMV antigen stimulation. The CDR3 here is CASSYGTTEAFF. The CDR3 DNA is TGTGCCAGCAGTTACGGGACGACTGAAGCTTTCTTT.